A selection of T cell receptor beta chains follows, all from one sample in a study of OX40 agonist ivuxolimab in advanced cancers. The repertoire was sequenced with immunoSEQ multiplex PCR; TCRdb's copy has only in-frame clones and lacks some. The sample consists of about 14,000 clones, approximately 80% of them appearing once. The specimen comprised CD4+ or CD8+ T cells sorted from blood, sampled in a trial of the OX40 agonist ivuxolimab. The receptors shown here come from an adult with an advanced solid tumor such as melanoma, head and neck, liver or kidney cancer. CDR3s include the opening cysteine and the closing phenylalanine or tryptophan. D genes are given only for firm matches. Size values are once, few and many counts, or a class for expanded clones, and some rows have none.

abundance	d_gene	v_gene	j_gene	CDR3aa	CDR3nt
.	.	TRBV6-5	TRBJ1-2	CASSPLVGGYGYTF	TGTGCCAGCAGTCCCCTTGTGGGGGGCTATGGCTACACCTTC
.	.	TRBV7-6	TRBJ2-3	CASSRLGGEWSTDTQYF	TGTGCCAGCAGCCGCCTCGGGGGTGAATGGAGCACAGATACGCAGTATTTT
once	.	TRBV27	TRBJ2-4	CASSLTGQQNIQYF	TGTGCCAGCAGTTTGACAGGCCAACAAAACATTCAGTACTTC
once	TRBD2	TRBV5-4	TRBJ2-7	CASTLAGESYEQYF	TGTGCCAGCACCCTAGCGGGAGAATCCTACGAGCAGTACTTC
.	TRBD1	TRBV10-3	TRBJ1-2	CATRDRGQHGYTF	TGTGCCACCCGGGACAGGGGGCAACATGGCTACACCTTC
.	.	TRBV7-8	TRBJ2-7	CASTKSASTERVYEQYF	TGTGCCAGCACCAAATCAGCTAGCACAGAAAGGGTCTACGAGCAGTACTTC
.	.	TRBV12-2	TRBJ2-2	CASRLILAGGPEELFF	TGTGCAAGTCGCTTGATACTAGCGGGAGGGCCGGAGGAGCTGTTTTTT
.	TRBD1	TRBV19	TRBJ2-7	CASSFGTGRYEQYF	TGTGCCAGTAGTTTCGGGACAGGCCGCTACGAGCAGTACTTC
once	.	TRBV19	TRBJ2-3	CASSKLVTDTQYF	TGTGCCAGTAGTAAACTAGTTACAGATACGCAGTATTTT
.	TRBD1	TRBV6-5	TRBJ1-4	CASSYDREVAKLFF	TGTGCCAGCAGTTACGACAGGGAAGTAGCAAAACTGTTTTTT
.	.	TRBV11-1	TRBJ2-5	CAISLEGQETQYF	TGTGCCATCTCCTTGGAGGGGCAAGAGACCCAGTACTTC
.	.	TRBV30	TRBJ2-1	CAWSLVDLYNEQFF	TGTGCCTGGAGTCTGGTGGACCTCTACAATGAGCAGTTCTTC
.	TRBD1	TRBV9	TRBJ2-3	CASSPRQGDTQYF	TGTGCCAGCAGCCCCCGACAGGGGGATACGCAGTATTTT
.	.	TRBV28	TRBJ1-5	CASTGFGQPQHF	TGTGCCAGTACAGGTTTTGGTCAGCCCCAGCATTTT
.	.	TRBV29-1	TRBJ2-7	CSGGQSYYEQYF	TGCAGCGGCGGACAGTCTTACTACGAGCAGTACTTC
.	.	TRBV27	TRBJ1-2	CASRQNYGYTF	TGTGCCAGCAGGCAAAACTATGGCTACACCTTC
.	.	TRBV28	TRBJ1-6	CASSFYNSPLHF	TGTGCCAGCAGTTTTTATAATTCACCCCTCCACTTT
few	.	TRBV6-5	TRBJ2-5	CASSSDLAETQYF	TGTGCCAGCAGTTCCGACTTAGCGGAGACCCAGTACTTC
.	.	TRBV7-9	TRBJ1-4	CASSLGVGDNEKLFF	TGTGCCAGCAGCTTAGGTGTGGGGGATAATGAAAAACTGTTTTTT
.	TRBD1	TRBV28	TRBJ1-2	CASRTGGYYGYTF	TGTGCCAGCAGGACAGGGGGATACTATGGCTACACCTTC
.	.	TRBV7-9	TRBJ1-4	CASSLRRANEKLFF	TGTGCCAGCAGCTTAAGGAGGGCTAATGAAAAACTGTTTTTT
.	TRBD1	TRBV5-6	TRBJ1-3	CASSGGDRARSGNTIYF	TGTGCCAGCAGCGGGGGGGACAGGGCGAGATCTGGAAACACCATATATTTT
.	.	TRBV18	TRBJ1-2	CASSPPQGYYGYTF	TGTGCCAGCTCACCACCTCAGGGGTACTATGGCTACACCTTC
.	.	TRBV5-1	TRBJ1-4	CASSLTGFNEKLFF	TGCGCCAGCAGCTTGACCGGGTTTAATGAAAAACTGTTTTTT
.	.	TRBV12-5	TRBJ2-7	CASGLSFREQYF	TGTGCTAGTGGTCTCTCCTTCAGGGAGCAGTACTTC
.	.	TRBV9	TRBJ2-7	CASSVLESSYEQYF	TGTGCCAGCAGCGTACTAGAGAGCTCCTACGAGCAGTACTTC
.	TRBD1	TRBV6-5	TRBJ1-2	CASSWGTGRYGYTF	TGTGCCAGCAGTTGGGGGACAGGGCGGTATGGCTACACCTTC
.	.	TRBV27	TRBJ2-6	CASSFLAADSGANVLTF	TGTGCCAGCAGTTTCCTAGCTGCCGACTCTGGGGCCAACGTCCTGACTTTC
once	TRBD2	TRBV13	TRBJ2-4	CASSPRLAGEWDKNIQYF	TGTGCCAGCAGCCCCCGACTAGCGGGGGAGTGGGACAAAAACATTCAGTACTTC
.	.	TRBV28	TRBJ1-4	CASSLVFGRNEKLFF	TGTGCCAGCAGTTTGGTATTCGGGCGTAATGAAAAACTGTTTTTT
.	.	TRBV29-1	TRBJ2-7	CSSRPLFYEQYF	TGCAGCTCTCGGCCACTTTTCTACGAGCAGTACTTC